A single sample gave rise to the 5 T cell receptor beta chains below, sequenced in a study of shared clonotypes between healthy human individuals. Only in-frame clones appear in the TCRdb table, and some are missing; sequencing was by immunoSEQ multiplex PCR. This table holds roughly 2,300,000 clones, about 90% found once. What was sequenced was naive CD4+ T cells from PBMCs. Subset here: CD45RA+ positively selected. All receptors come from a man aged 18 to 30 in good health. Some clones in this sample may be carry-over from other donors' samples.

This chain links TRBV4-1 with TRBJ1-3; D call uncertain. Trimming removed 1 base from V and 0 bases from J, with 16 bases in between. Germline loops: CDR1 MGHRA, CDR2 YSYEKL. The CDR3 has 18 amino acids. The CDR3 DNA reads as TGCGCCAGCAGCCAAGGGCCGCCTGGCGGACTCTCTGGAAACACCATATATTTT. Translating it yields CASSQGPPGGLSGNTIYF.

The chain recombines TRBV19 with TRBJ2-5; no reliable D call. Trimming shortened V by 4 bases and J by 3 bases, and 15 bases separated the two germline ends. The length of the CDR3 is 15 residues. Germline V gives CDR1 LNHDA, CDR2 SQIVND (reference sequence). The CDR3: CASSTLSVAEETQYF. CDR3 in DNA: TGTGCCAGTAGTACCCTGAGTGTTGCGGAAGAGACCCAGTACTTC.

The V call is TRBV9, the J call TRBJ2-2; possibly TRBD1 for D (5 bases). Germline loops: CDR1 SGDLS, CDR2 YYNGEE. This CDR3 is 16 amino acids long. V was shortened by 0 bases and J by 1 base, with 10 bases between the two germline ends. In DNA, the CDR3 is TGTGCCAGCAGCGTAGTGCAGGGAAGGAACACCGGGGAGCTGTTTTTT. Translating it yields CASSVVQGRNTGELFF.

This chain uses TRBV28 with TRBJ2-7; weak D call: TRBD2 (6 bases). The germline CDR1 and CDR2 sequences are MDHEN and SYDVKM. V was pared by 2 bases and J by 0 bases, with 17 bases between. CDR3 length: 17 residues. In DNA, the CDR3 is TGTGCCAGCAGTTTACGCCTAGCGCCACGTCCCTCCTACGAGCAGTACTTC. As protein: CASSLRLAPRPSYEQYF.

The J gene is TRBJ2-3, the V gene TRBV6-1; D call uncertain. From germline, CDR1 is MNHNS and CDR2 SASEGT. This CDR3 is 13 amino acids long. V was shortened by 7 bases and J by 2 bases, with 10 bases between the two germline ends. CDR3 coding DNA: TGTGCCAGCACAGGCAGCCACACAGATACGCAGTATTTT. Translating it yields CASTGSHTDTQYF.